This TCR beta chain was profiled in a study of T cell repertoires in cytomegalovirus infection. Study summary: Indications came from public TCR beta signatures; they pointed to CMV infection and to a matching HLA type. Notes on the study in general: Using cumulative public TCR beta family frequency, the authors identified those who carried CMV together with the relevant HLA.

TCRdb recomputed calls from the reads with MiXCR, one row per CDR3 protein. The sample gives around 450,000 distinct CDR3 sequences, 31% of which show up once; 12% to 15% is in the top ten. The CDR3 has 12 amino acids. This clonotype was detected ten times or more. Its antigen remains unidentified. An end of the junction does not agree with germline; a read error may underlie this. The specimen was PBMCs. The receptor comes from a human donor in good health (CMV status not recorded). Some clones in this sample may be carry-over from other donors' samples. The rearrangement joins TRBV12-3 or TRBV12-4 to TRBJ2-3; D call uncertain. CDR3 nucleotide sequence: TGTGCCAGCAGCTTAGGCCGAGATACGCAGTATTTT. Amino acids: CASSLGRDTQYF.